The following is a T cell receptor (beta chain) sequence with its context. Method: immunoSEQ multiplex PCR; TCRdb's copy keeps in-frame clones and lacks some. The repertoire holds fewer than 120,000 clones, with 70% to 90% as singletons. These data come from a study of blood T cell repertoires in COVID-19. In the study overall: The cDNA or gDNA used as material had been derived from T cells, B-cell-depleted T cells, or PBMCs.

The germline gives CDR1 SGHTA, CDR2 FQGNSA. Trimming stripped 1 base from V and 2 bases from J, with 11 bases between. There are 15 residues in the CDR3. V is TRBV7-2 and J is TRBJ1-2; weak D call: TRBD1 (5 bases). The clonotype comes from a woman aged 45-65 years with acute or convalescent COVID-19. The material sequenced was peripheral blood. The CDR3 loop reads CASSLEWGGNYGYTF. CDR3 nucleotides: TGTGCCAGCAGCTTAGAATGGGGGGGGAACTATGGCTACACCTTC. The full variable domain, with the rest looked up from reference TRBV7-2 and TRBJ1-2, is GAGVSQSPSNKVTEKGKDVELRCDPISGHTALYWYRQSLGQGLEFLIYFQGNSAPDKSGLPSDRFSAERTGGSVSTLTIQRTQQEDSAVYLCASSLEWGGNYGYTFGSGTRLTVV.